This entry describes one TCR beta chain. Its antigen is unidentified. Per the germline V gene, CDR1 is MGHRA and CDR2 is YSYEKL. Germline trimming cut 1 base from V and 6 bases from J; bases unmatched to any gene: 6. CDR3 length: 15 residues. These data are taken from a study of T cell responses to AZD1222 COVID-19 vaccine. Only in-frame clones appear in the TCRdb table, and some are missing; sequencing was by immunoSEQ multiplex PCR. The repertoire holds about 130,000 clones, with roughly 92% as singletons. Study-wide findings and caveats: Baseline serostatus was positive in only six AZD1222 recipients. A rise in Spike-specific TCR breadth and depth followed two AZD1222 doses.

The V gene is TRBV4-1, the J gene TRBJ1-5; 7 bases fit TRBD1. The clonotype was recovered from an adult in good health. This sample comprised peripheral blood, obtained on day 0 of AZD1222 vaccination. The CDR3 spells CASSQGRQGGQPQHF. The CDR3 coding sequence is TGCGCCAGCAGCCAAGGGAGACAGGGTGGTCAGCCCCAGCATTTT.